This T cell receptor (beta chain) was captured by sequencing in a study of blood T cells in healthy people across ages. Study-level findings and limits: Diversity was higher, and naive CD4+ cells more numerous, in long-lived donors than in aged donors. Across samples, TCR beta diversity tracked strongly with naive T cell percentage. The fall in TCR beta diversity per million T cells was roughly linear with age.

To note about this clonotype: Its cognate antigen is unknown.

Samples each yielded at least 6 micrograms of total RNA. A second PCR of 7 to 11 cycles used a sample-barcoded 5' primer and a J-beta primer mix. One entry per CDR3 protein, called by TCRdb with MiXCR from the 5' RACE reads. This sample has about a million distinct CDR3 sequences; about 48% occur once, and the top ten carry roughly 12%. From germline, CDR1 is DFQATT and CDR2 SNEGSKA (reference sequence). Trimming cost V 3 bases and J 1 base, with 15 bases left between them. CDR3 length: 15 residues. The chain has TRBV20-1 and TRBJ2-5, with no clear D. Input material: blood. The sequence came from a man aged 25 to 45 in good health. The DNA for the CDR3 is TGCAGTGCTAGCCAGGCAGCGACGTTCCAAGAGACCCAGTACTTC. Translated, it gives CSASQAATFQETQYF.